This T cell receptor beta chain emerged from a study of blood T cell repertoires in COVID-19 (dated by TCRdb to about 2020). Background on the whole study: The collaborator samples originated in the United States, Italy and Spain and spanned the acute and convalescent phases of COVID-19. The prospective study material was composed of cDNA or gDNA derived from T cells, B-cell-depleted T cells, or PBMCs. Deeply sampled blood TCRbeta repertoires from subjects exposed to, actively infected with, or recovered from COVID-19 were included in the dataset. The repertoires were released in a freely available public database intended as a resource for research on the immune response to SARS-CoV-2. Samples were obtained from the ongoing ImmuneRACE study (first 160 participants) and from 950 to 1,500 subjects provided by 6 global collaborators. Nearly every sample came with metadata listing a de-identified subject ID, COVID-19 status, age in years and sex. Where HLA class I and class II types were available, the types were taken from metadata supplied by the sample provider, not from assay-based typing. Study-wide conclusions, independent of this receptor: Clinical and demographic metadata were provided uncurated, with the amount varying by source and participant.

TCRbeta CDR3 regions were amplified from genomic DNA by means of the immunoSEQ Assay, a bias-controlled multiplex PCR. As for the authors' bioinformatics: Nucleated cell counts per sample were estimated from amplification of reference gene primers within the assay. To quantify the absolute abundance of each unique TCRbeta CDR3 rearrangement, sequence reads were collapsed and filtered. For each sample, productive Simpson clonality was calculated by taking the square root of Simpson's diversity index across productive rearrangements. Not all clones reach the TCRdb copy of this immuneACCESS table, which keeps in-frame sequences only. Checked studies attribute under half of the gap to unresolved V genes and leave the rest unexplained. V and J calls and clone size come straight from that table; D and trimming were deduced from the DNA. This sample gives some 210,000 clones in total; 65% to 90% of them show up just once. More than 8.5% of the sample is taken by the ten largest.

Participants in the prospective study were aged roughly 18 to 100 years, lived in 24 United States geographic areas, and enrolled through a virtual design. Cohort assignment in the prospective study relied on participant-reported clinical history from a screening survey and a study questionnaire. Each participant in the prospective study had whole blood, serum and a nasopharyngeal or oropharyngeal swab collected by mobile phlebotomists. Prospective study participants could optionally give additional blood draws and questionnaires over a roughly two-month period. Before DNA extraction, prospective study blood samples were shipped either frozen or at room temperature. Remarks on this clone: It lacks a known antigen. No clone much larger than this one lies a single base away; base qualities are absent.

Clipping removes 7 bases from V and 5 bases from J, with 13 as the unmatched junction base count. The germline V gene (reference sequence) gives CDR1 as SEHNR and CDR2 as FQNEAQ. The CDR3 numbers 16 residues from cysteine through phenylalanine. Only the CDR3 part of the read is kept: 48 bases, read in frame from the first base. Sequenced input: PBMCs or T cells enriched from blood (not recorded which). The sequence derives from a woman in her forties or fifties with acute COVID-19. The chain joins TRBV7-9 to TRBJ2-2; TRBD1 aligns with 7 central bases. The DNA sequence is TGTGCCAGCATCACCGGTCGGGAACAGGGGACCGGGGAGCTGTTTTTT. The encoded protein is CASITGREQGTGELFF.